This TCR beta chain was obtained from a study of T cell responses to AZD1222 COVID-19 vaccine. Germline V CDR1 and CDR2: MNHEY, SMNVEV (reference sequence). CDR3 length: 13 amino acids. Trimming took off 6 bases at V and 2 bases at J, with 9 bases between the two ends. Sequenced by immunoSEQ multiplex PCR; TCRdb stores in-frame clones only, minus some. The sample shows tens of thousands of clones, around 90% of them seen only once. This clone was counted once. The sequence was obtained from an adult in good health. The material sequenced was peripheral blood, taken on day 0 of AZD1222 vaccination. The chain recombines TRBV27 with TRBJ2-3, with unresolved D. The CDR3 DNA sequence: TGTGCCAGCAGCCCCCTAGACACAGATACGCAGTATTTT. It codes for CASSPLDTDTQYF.